The 22 T cell receptor beta chains below were found in one sample sequenced in a study of blood T cell repertoires in COVID-19. TCRdb keeps only in-frame clones here, not all; method: immunoSEQ multiplex PCR. The data contain approximately 44,000 clones, approximately 79% of them singletons. Sequencing was performed on peripheral blood. The receptors were gathered from a woman aged 80 or over with acute or convalescent COVID-19.

The chain combines TRBV29-1 with TRBJ1-2; D is perhaps TRBD1 (5 bases). This CDR3 region has 14 residues. Looked up from germline, CDR1 is SQVTM and CDR2 is ANQGSEA. Trimming stripped 3 bases from V and 4 bases from J, with 15 bases between. The CDR3 coding sequence is TGCAGCGTTGATAGGCAGGGCCTACCCTATGGCTACACCTTC. Protein sequence: CSVDRQGLPYGYTF.

This chain uses TRBV27 with TRBJ1-5; the D gene is possibly TRBD1 (5 bases). From germline, CDR1 is MNHEY and CDR2 SMNVEV (reference sequence). The CDR3 is 14 residues long. V was clipped by 3 bases and J by 4 bases, with 10 bases between them. The CDR3 region is CASSFRGGNQPQHF. The DNA for the CDR3 is TGTGCCAGCAGTTTTCGGGGGGGAAATCAGCCCCAGCATTTT.

The rearrangement uses TRBV11-2 and TRBJ2-3, with 13 bases that match TRBD2. Per germline, CDR1 SGHAT and CDR2 FQNNGV. The trim removed 5 bases at V and 6 bases at J, leaving 8 bases unmatched. The CDR3 loop spans 16 amino acids. CDR3 nucleotide sequence: TGTGCCAGCAGCCCCCAGGGACTAGCGGGACTGGATACGCAGTATTTT. Translated, it gives CASSPQGLAGLDTQYF. Using reference TRBV11-2 and TRBJ2-3 for the parts outside the CDR3, the full variable domain is EAGVAQSPRYKIIEKRQSVAFWCNPISGHATLYWYQQILGQGPKLLIQFQNNGVVDDSQLPKDRFSAERLKGVDSTLKIQPAKLEDSAVYLCASSPQGLAGLDTQYFGPGTRLTVL.

CDR3 sequence (DNA): TGTGCCAGCAGACAACAGGGAGGGGGAAAAGAGACCCAGTACTTC. Amino acid sequence: CASRQQGGGKETQYF. This chain uses TRBV27 with TRBJ2-5, with D perhaps matching TRBD2 (7 bases). This CDR3 has 15 amino acids. Germline V CDR1 and CDR2: MNHEY, SMNVEV (reference sequence). V shed 6 bases and J shed 3 bases, with 17 bases lying between them.

This chain connects TRBV5-1 to TRBJ2-7, with 8 bases identical to TRBD2. This CDR3 is built from 13 residues. Germline V gene data show CDR1 as SGHRS and CDR2 as YFSETQ. Trimming cost V 2 bases and J 4 bases; bases outside gene matches: 2. CDR3 nucleotides: TGCGCCAGCAGCTTTTCTAGCGGGTACGAGCAGTACTTC. Translating it yields CASSFSSGYEQYF.

This clone has only a few counts. The rearrangement uses TRBV3-1 (or the pseudogene TRBV3-2) and TRBJ2-3, with TRBD2 identical over 7 bases. Germline V gene data show CDR1 as LGHDT and CDR2 as YNNKEL (reference sequence). The V gene end was trimmed by 4 bases and the J gene end by 1 base; junction bases not matched to a gene: 8. The CDR3 runs to 16 residues. The CDR3 region has the DNA TGTGCCAGCAGCCCTAATGCGGGAGTGGGCACAGATACGCAGTATTTT. Amino acid sequence: CASSPNAGVGTDTQYF.

The genes are TRBV11-2 and TRBJ2-1; 8 nucleotides align to TRBD2. V was pared by 1 base and J by 10 bases, with 0 bases of the junction left unmatched. The length of the CDR3 is 12 residues. Per the germline V gene, CDR1 is SGHAT and CDR2 is FQNNGV. CDR3 DNA sequence: TGTGCCAGCAGCTTAGGACTAGCGGAGCAGTTCTTC. Translation gives CASSLGLAEQFF. Full variable domain (outside the CDR3, taken from reference TRBV11-2 and TRBJ2-1): EAGVAQSPRYKIIEKRQSVAFWCNPISGHATLYWYQQILGQGPKLLIQFQNNGVVDDSQLPKDRFSAERLKGVDSTLKIQPAKLEDSAVYLCASSLGLAEQFFGPGTRLTVL.

The J gene is TRBJ1-2, the V gene TRBV7-2; 9 bases are a match to TRBD1. CDR3 length: 14 residues. V shed 4 bases, J shed 2 bases, and the junction held 2 bases outside the gene matches. Germline loops: CDR1 SGHTA, CDR2 FQGNSA. This CDR3 is CASSSGTGNYGYTF. CDR3 nucleotide sequence: TGTGCCAGCAGCTCGGGGACAGGGAACTATGGCTACACCTTC.

The CDR3 reads CASSVAAATNTGELFF. Here the CDR3 DNA reads TGTGCCAGCAGCGTAGCTGCGGCAACGAACACCGGGGAGCTGTTTTTT. The V and J genes are TRBV9 and TRBJ2-2, with D hard to call. The CDR3 runs 16 residues. Germline CDR1 and CDR2: SGDLS and YYNGEE. Trimming pared 0 bases from V and 0 bases from J, leaving 9 bases between.

The chain carries TRBV19 and TRBJ2-3, with D possibly TRBD1 on 6 matching bases. The CDR3 has 15 residues. V was pared by 6 bases and J by 4 bases, with 17 bases between. From germline, CDR1 is LNHDA and CDR2 SQIVND (reference sequence). In nucleotides, the CDR3 is TGTGCCAGTAGGTTAAAGGGACAAGGGGCAGATACGCAGTATTTT. Its protein is CASRLKGQGADTQYF.

The rearrangement links TRBV7-2 to TRBJ2-5, with a possible D match to TRBD1 (6 bases). V shed 2 bases and J shed 5 bases, with 12 bases lying between them. The germline gives CDR1 SGHTA, CDR2 FQGNSA. CDR3 length equals 14 residues. In DNA, the CDR3 is TGTGCCAGCAGCTTACAGGGGCCCCCCGAGACCCAGTACTTC. Protein product: CASSLQGPPETQYF.

This chain uses TRBV6-2 or TRBV6-3 with TRBJ1-5; no firm D call. V was shortened by 3 bases and J by 1 base, with 13 bases between the two germline ends. CDR3 length: 16 residues. Per the germline V gene, CDR1 is MNHEY and CDR2 is SVGEGT. The DNA of the CDR3 is TGTGCCAGCAGTTATACGCCTATGGGCAGCAATCAGCCCCAGCATTTT. This encodes CASSYTPMGSNQPQHF.

The chain has TRBV5-1 and TRBJ2-4; D is possibly TRBD2 (6 bases). Per the germline V gene, CDR1 is SGHRS and CDR2 is YFSETQ. The CDR3 runs 13 residues. With 0 bases removed from V and 6 bases from J, the gap between germline ends came to 7 bases. The CDR3: CASSLDSGNIQYF. DNA for the CDR3: TGCGCCAGCAGCTTGGATAGCGGAAACATTCAGTACTTC.

The chain recombines TRBV5-6 with TRBJ1-2; D unresolved. Between the trimmed V and J ends, which lost 2 bases and 3 bases, there was a span of 14 bases. CDR1 is SGHDT and CDR2 is YYEEEE in the germline V gene. CDR3 size: 15 residues. DNA for the CDR3: TGTGCCAGCAGCTTTATGGGAGTGGATGACTATGGCTACACCTTC. This encodes CASSFMGVDDYGYTF.

The J gene is TRBJ2-5, the V gene TRBV5-6, with TRBD1 matching 11 bases. The CDR3 consists of 14 residues. Looked up from germline, CDR1 is SGHDT and CDR2 is YYEEEE. V lost 3 bases to trimming and J lost 4 bases; unmatched junction nucleotides: 2. The CDR3 region is CASSWGQGGETQYF. The DNA for the CDR3 is TGTGCCAGCAGCTGGGGACAGGGGGGAGAGACCCAGTACTTC.

The gene calls are TRBV18 and TRBJ2-7; 7 bases align to TRBD1. J was trimmed by 2 bases and V by 3 bases; bases with no gene match: 7. The CDR3 totals 15 residues. Germline assignment: CDR1 KGHSH and CDR2 LQKENI. The CDR3 DNA follows: TGTGCCAGCTCACCTTCGACAGGGAAAACCTACGAGCAGTACTTC. Translating it yields CASSPSTGKTYEQYF.

The chain carries TRBV7-9 and TRBJ1-5, with TRBD1 identical over 8 bases. The length of the CDR3 is 17 residues. The ends lost 1 base at V and 3 bases at J; junction bases unmatched: 8. Germline CDR1 and CDR2: SEHNR and FQNEAQ (reference sequence). The CDR3 protein is CASSLGGRQGLNQPQHF. CDR3 DNA sequence: TGTGCCAGCAGCTTAGGGGGGCGACAGGGGCTCAATCAGCCCCAGCATTTT.

This clone was seen only once. The junction does not match germline at one end; this may be a read error. At the DNA level, this CDR3 is encoded by other sequences in the same sample as well. The rearrangement uses TRBV7-7 and TRBJ2-5; 7 bases fit TRBD2. The length of the CDR3 is 15 residues. Germline CDR1 reads SSHAT; CDR2 reads FNYEAQ (reference sequence). This CDR3 reads CASSNSGRADETQYF. The CDR3 DNA sequence: TGTGCTAGCAGCAATAGTGGGAGGGCCGATGAGACCCAGTACTTC.

The V gene is TRBV24-1, the J gene TRBJ2-3; tentatively, D is TRBD2 (6 bases). The CDR3 extends over 15 amino acids. V lost 9 bases and J lost 5, with 20 bases in between. The germline CDR1 and CDR2 sequences are KGHDR and SFDVKD. DNA of the CDR3: TGTGCCACCGCGGAGGCAGGTCCCGGGGGAGATACGCAGTATTTT. Residues: CATAEAGPGGDTQYF.

This clone occurred a few times. V and J are TRBV24-1 and TRBJ2-1; D remains ambiguous. Germline-derived CDR1 and CDR2 are KGHDR and SFDVKD. The V end was cut by 2 bases, the J end by 12 bases, with 13 bases between. The CDR3 covers 13 residues. The CDR3 loop is CATSDSSPLRQFF. CDR3 DNA sequence: TGTGCCACCAGTGATTCTTCTCCCCTACGGCAGTTCTTC.

Relative to its sample, this clone is medium-sized. The V and J genes are TRBV2 and TRBJ2-7, with D possibly TRBD2 on 5 matching bases. This CDR3 spans 13 amino acids. Between the trimmed V and J ends, which lost 7 bases and 7 bases, there was a span of 17 bases. Per the germline V gene, CDR1 is SNHLY and CDR2 is FYNNEI. The CDR3, as DNA: TGTGCCAGCACCCCGACTACCCCTTGGGAGCAGTACTTC. Translating it yields CASTPTTPWEQYF.

V is TRBV5-1 and J is TRBJ2-3; 9 bases align to TRBD1. In germline, CDR1 is SGHRS, CDR2 YFSETQ. Trimming at V came to 0 bases and at J to 2 bases, leaving 7 bases not matched to a gene. The CDR3 contains 17 residues. The CDR3, as DNA: TGCGCCAGCAGCTTGGGCCCCGGACAGGGGACCACAGATACGCAGTATTTT. Residues: CASSLGPGQGTTDTQYF.